Shown below are 8 T cell receptor beta chains from a single sample sequenced in a study of OX40 agonist ivuxolimab in advanced cancers. Here immunoSEQ multiplex PCR was the method, and the copy in TCRdb shows in-frame clones only, minus some. The sample lists 45,000 to 75,000 clones; 75% to 85% were seen once. The sample was CD4+ or CD8+ T cells sorted from blood, taken in a trial of the OX40 agonist ivuxolimab. These receptors all stem from an adult with an advanced solid tumor such as melanoma, head and neck, liver or kidney cancer.

V usage is TRBV28 and J usage is TRBJ2-1, with 7 positions matching TRBD2. CDR1 is MDHEN, CDR2 SYDVKM, per germline. The J segment lost 5 bases and the V segment lost 2 bases, leaving 6 bases of the junction unmatched. The CDR3 length is 15 residues. Here the CDR3 reads CASSLPAGLNNEQFF. The CDR3 DNA reads TGTGCCAGCAGTTTACCAGCGGGGTTAAACAATGAGCAGTTCTTC.

The gene calls are TRBV28 and TRBJ2-4, with 9 bases identical to TRBD1. V shed 6 bases and J 6 bases; nucleotides not matched to a gene: 3. The CDR3 has 13 residues. Germline V lookup: CDR1 MDHEN, CDR2 SYDVKM. The CDR3 reads CASRMTGGNIQYF. CDR3 sequence (DNA): TGTGCCAGCAGGATGACAGGGGGAAACATTCAGTACTTC.

The chain employs TRBV11-2 and TRBJ2-3; D unclear. V shed 5 bases and J shed 2 bases, with 11 bases lying between them. The CDR3 spans 14 residues. CDR1 SGHAT and CDR2 FQNNGV come from the germline V gene. The CDR3: CASSPQASTDTQYF. The CDR3 DNA reads TGTGCCAGCAGCCCCCAAGCATCCACAGATACGCAGTATTTT.

The V gene is TRBV29-1, the J gene TRBJ2-1; tentative D call: TRBD1 (5 bases). The CDR3 runs to 11 residues. Germline assignment: CDR1 SQVTM and CDR2 ANQGSEA. V shed 7 bases and J shed 7 bases, with 11 bases lying between them. The CDR3 DNA sequence: TGCAGCGCTGGGAAGGGGAATGAGCAGTTCTTC. It translates to CSAGKGNEQFF.

Concerning this clone: The same CDR3 arises from other DNA sequences in this sample as well. The CDR3 DNA reads as TGTGCCAGCAGCAGGGGGCCGGGACATCTATATGGCTACACCTTC. It specifies CASSRGPGHLYGYTF. V gene TRBV2 combines with J gene TRBJ1-2; 8 nucleotides match TRBD1. The CDR3 is 15 amino acids. V lost 6 bases and J lost 5; bases outside the gene matches: 11. CDR1 is SNHLY and CDR2 is FYNNEI in the germline V gene.

The chain is built from TRBV6-5 and TRBJ1-4; D gene ambiguous. CDR1 is MNHEY and CDR2 is SVGAGI in the germline V gene. This CDR3 is built from 13 residues. Trimming pared 6 bases from V and 4 bases from J, leaving 9 bases between. The CDR3 DNA is TGTGCCAGCAGCCGATCAGTTAATGAAAAACTGTTTTTT. Amino acid sequence: CASSRSVNEKLFF.

This sequence joins TRBV19 and TRBJ1-2; D is undetermined. This CDR3 contains 14 residues. The germline V gene has CDR1 LNHDA and CDR2 SQIVND (reference sequence). The V gene lost 0 bases and the J gene lost 2 bases, with 7 bases spanning the gap. For the CDR3, the DNA is TGTGCCAGTAGTATAGATTCCGTAAACTATGGCTACACCTTC. This sequence encodes CASSIDSVNYGYTF.

The gene calls are TRBV19 and TRBJ2-2, with 10 bases matching TRBD2. V shed 6 bases and J 4 bases; nucleotides not matched to a gene: 5. The CDR3 consists of 15 residues. Germline CDR1 LNHDA, CDR2 SQIVND (reference sequence). The CDR3 spells CASRERGGLTGELFF. CDR3 coding DNA: TGTGCCAGTAGAGAGCGGGGGGGCCTCACCGGGGAGCTGTTTTTT.